The 4 T cell receptor beta chains given below trace back to one sample, sequenced in a study of blood T cell repertoires in COVID-19. The assay was immunoSEQ multiplex PCR, and TCRdb's table has in-frame clones only and misses some. The repertoire includes about 34,000 clones, over 70% of them detected once, and under 35% sits in the top ten. The sample consisted of peripheral blood. Every receptor here comes from a man older than 75 with acute or convalescent COVID-19.

The chain couples TRBV2 to TRBJ2-2; TRBD2 matches 10 bases. The V gene's germline CDR1 is SNHLY and CDR2 FYNNEI. With V trimmed by 4 bases and J by 5 bases, 7 bases remained unmatched. The CDR3 loop spans 16 amino acids. CDR3 sequence (DNA): TGTGCCAGCAGTGTCCTAGCGGGGGTTGGTACCGGGGAGCTGTTTTTT. Translating gives CASSVLAGVGTGELFF.

This clone showed up just once. The chain employs TRBV13 and TRBJ2-7; D may be TRBD2 (6 bases). Trimming shortened V by 5 bases and J by 7 bases, and 21 bases separated the two germline ends. The CDR3 is 15 residues long. CDR1 PRHDT and CDR2 FYEKMQ come from the germline V gene (reference sequence). CDR3 amino acids: CASSIDSGQIREQYF. CDR3 nucleotides: TGTGCCAGCAGCATAGATAGCGGCCAGATCCGGGAGCAGTACTTC. The whole variable domain, remainder taken from reference TRBV13 and TRBJ2-7, is AAGVIQSPRHLIKEKRETATLKCYPIPRHDTVYWYQQGPGQDPQFLISFYEKMQSDKGSIPDRFSAQQFSDYHSELNMSSLELGDSALYFCASSIDSGQIREQYFGPGTRLTVT.

This clone was recorded a few times. The rearrangement links TRBV7-2 to TRBJ2-5; 7 nucleotides line up with TRBD2. Germline V gene sequence: CDR1 SGHTA, CDR2 FQGNSA. The V gene end was trimmed by 5 bases and the J gene end by 1 base; junction bases not matched to a gene: 1. The CDR3 runs 13 residues. This chain's CDR3 is CASSPGGQETQYF. Written as DNA, the CDR3 is TGTGCCAGCAGCCCGGGGGGCCAAGAGACCCAGTACTTC.

This clone was seen a few times. This chain links TRBV3-1 (or the pseudogene TRBV3-2) with TRBJ1-6; D gene ambiguous. Trimming stripped 0 bases from V and 13 bases from J, with 10 bases between. In germline, CDR1 is LGHDT, CDR2 YNNKEL (reference sequence). The CDR3 is made up of 13 amino acids. The CDR3 here is CASSQDEYPPLHF. The CDR3 nucleotides are TGTGCCAGCAGCCAAGATGAGTATCCCCCCCTCCACTTT.